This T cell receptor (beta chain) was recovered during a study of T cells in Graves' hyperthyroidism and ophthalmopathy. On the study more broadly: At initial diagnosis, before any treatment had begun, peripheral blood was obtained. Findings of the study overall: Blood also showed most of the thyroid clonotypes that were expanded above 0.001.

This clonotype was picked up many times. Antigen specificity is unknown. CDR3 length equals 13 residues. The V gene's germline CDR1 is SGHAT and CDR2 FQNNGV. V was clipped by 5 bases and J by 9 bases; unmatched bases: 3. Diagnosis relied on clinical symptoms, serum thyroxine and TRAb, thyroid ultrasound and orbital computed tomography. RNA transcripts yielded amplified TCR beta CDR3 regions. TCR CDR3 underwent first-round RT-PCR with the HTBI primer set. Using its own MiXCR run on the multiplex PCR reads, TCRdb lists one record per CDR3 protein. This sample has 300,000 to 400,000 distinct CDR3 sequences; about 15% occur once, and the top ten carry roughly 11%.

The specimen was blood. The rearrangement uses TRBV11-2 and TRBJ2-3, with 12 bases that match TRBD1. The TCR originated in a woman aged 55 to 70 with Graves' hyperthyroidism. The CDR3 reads CASSKGTGGTQYF. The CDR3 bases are TGTGCCAGCAGCAAGGGGACAGGGGGCACGCAGTATTTT.